Presented here are 30 T cell receptor beta chains from one specimen sequenced in a study of T cells in localized non-small cell lung cancer. Profiled with immunoSEQ multiplex PCR; TCRdb holds only in-frame clones, not every one. The sample holds about 22,000 clones, roughly 84% seen once. Sequencing was performed on peripheral blood, taken before any cancer treatment. The receptor set was obtained from a man aged 40 to 70 with stage I lung adenocarcinoma.

The chain has TRBV6-5 and TRBJ2-3; D is unclear. This CDR3 has 15 amino acids. Trimming left V 5 bases short and J 0 bases short, with 12 bases between. CDR1 is MNHEY and CDR2 is SVGAGI in the germline V gene. CDR3 sequence reads: CASSPWSASTDTQYF. CDR3 coding DNA: TGTGCCAGCAGTCCTTGGTCAGCTAGCACAGATACGCAGTATTTT.

This rearrangement joins TRBV4-2 to TRBJ2-5; weak D call: TRBD2 (6 bases). Germline V gene lookup returns CDR1 LGHNA and CDR2 YNFKEQ. V lost 1 base and J lost 2, with 17 bases in between. The CDR3 runs to 17 residues. In DNA, the CDR3 is TGTGCCAGCAGCCAAGTCTCAACCGGGACTGAACAAGAGACCCAGTACTTC. Amino acid sequence: CASSQVSTGTEQETQYF.

The chain links TRBV29-1 to TRBJ1-1; D call uncertain. This CDR3 contains 13 residues. The germline V gene has CDR1 SQVTM and CDR2 ANQGSEA. Between the trimmed V and J ends, which lost 4 bases and 0 bases, there was a span of 9 bases. CDR3 sequence reads: CSVGNLLNTEAFF. The CDR3 region has the DNA TGCAGCGTTGGTAACTTATTGAACACTGAAGCTTTCTTT.

This chain links TRBV5-1 with TRBJ1-2, with D unclear. Trimming removed 4 bases from V and 0 bases from J, with 13 bases in between. The length of the CDR3 is 15 residues. Germline lookup yields CDR1 SGHRS and CDR2 YFSETQ. CDR3 in amino acids: CASSLGLVANYGYTF. In nucleotides, the CDR3 is TGCGCCAGCAGCCTAGGACTCGTAGCTAACTATGGCTACACCTTC.

This chain joins TRBV19 and TRBJ2-2, with 10 bases fitting TRBD2. The CDR3 extends over 14 amino acids. V was pared by 6 bases and J by 7 bases, with 5 bases of the junction left unmatched. CDR1 and CDR2 (germline): LNHDA, SQIVND (reference sequence). This CDR3 reads CASRSGGAGGELFF. The CDR3, as DNA: TGTGCCAGTAGGAGCGGGGGGGCCGGCGGGGAGCTGTTTTTT.

This chain joins TRBV5-6 and TRBJ1-1; 8 positions agree with TRBD1. Germline V gene lookup returns CDR1 SGHDT and CDR2 YYEEEE. The trim removed 3 bases at V and 9 bases at J, leaving 7 bases unmatched. The CDR3 length is 13 residues. The CDR3 DNA sequence: TGTGCCAGCAGCTCAGGACAGGGTGGTAAAGCTTTCTTT. It translates to CASSSGQGGKAFF.

CDR3 protein: CASSVDGGRPLGGNTIYF. CDR3 sequence (DNA): TGTGCCAGCAGCGTAGATGGGGGGCGTCCTCTTGGCGGAAACACCATATATTTT. This chain links TRBV9 with TRBJ1-3; D might be TRBD1 (6 bases). The CDR3 runs to 18 residues. V was cut by 0 bases and J by 4 bases, with 20 bases left in between. CDR1 and CDR2 (germline): SGDLS, YYNGEE.

This rearrangement joins TRBV2 to TRBJ2-7; D is unclear. V gave up 7 bases and J gave up 4 bases, with 8 bases separating them. In germline, CDR1 is SNHLY, CDR2 FYNNEI. This CDR3 has 11 residues. The CDR3 DNA follows: TGTGCCAGCAAGGACCGGTACGAGCAGTACTTC. As protein: CASKDRYEQYF.

The chain couples TRBV7-6 to TRBJ2-2, with D tentatively TRBD2 (5 bases). Trimming stripped 3 bases from V and 4 bases from J, with 24 bases between. Germline V gives CDR1 SGHVS, CDR2 FNYEAQ. The CDR3 spans 19 residues. The CDR3 DNA sequence: TGTGCCAGCAGCTTTCCCTTTGTCGGCGGGCTAGTAGGCACCGGGGAGCTGTTTTTT. It encodes CASSFPFVGGLVGTGELFF.

The sample holds a few counts of this clone. The J gene is TRBJ1-6, the V gene TRBV6-6; D perhaps matches TRBD1 (5 bases). V gave up 4 bases and J gave up 7 bases, with 14 bases separating them. Germline V CDR1 and CDR2: MNHNY, SVGAGI (reference sequence). The CDR3 extends over 15 amino acids. CDR3 nucleotide sequence: TGTGCCAGCAGTTCCCCCGGGACTGGGAATTCACCCCTCCACTTT. As protein: CASSSPGTGNSPLHF.

The chain carries TRBV7-3 and TRBJ2-5; D uncertain. The CDR3 consists of 16 residues. The germline gives CDR1 SGHTA, CDR2 FQGTGA. With 1 base removed from V and 1 base from J, the gap between germline ends came to 13 bases. The CDR3 region is CASSLRAHGPQETQYF. DNA for the CDR3: TGTGCCAGCAGCTTAAGGGCCCACGGGCCCCAAGAGACCCAGTACTTC.

The genes are TRBV2 and TRBJ1-5; D is unresolved. With 5 bases removed from V and 3 bases from J, the gap between germline ends came to 8 bases. Germline V gene lookup returns CDR1 SNHLY and CDR2 FYNNEI. CDR3 size: 13 residues. For the CDR3, the DNA is TGTGCCAGCAGTTGGGCCTTCAATCAGCCCCAGCATTTT. Translated, it gives CASSWAFNQPQHF.

V is TRBV7-2 and J is TRBJ2-5; 11 bases match TRBD2. After removal of 8 bases from V and 4 bases from J, the junction contained 6 bases not matched to a gene. The germline V gene encodes CDR1 SGHTA and CDR2 FQGNSA. The CDR3 is made up of 14 amino acids. The DNA of the CDR3 is TGTGCCAGCGCCCTACTAGCGGGAGCAGAGACCCAGTACTTC. This translates into CASALLAGAETQYF.

V gene TRBV4-2 combines with J gene TRBJ2-7; D might be TRBD1 or TRBD2, each matching 6 bases. CDR3 length: 16 amino acids. CDR1 is LGHNA and CDR2 is YNFKEQ in the germline V gene. V lost 2 bases and J 2 bases, leaving 16 bases between the germline ends. The CDR3 is CASSQFGGRPTYEQYF. The DNA of the CDR3 is TGTGCCAGCAGCCAATTTGGGGGGCGCCCAACCTACGAGCAGTACTTC.

The chain joins TRBV10-2 to TRBJ2-7; TRBD2 aligns across 8 bases. The CDR3 runs to 15 residues. The germline V gene has CDR1 WSHSY and CDR2 SAAADI. J lost 7 bases, V lost 6 bases, and 14 bases had no gene match. The CDR3: CASSMGLEVQGEQYF. CDR3 in DNA: TGCGCCAGCAGCATGGGACTAGAAGTACAGGGAGAGCAGTACTTC.

The rearrangement joins TRBV5-1 to TRBJ2-7; 8 bases map to TRBD1. V lost 4 bases to trimming and J lost 5 bases; unmatched junction nucleotides: 11. This CDR3 has 15 amino acids. Germline V gene sequence: CDR1 SGHRS, CDR2 YFSETQ. CDR3 protein: CASSLQRTGNHEQYF. CDR3 DNA sequence: TGCGCCAGCAGCCTACAGAGGACAGGGAACCACGAGCAGTACTTC.

The CDR3 region is CASSSFRGEEQYF. For the CDR3, the DNA is TGTGCCAGCAGCTCATTTAGGGGGGAAGAGCAGTACTTC. The chain employs TRBV28 and TRBJ2-7, with D perhaps given as TRBD1 or TRBD2 (6 bases each). V shed 6 bases and J shed 7 bases, with 16 bases lying between them. CDR1 and CDR2 from the germline V gene are MDHEN and SYDVKM. The CDR3 has 13 amino acids.

This chain connects TRBV18 to TRBJ2-3; weak D call: TRBD1 (5 bases). V was trimmed by 3 bases and J by 3 bases, leaving 10 bases between them. This CDR3 has 14 residues. From germline, CDR1 is KGHSH and CDR2 LQKENI. The CDR3 DNA is TGTGCCAGCTCACCCCAGGGTTATACAGATACGCAGTATTTT. Amino acid sequence: CASSPQGYTDTQYF.

This clone was recorded once. This sequence joins TRBV4-1 and TRBJ2-1, with 12 positions matching TRBD2. This CDR3 spans 16 amino acids. Germline CDR1 reads MGHRA; CDR2 reads YSYEKL. The V segment lost 5 bases and the J segment 6 bases; nucleotides outside the gene matches: 8. This CDR3 is CASSYRLAGEVNEQFF. CDR3 DNA sequence: TGCGCCAGCAGCTACAGACTAGCGGGAGAGGTCAATGAGCAGTTCTTC.

This clone was picked up a small number of times. V gene TRBV19 combines with J gene TRBJ1-2; the match to TRBD1 covers 8 bases. The V and J ends lost 6 bases and 4 bases, in that order; junction bases with no gene match: 10. The germline V gene has CDR1 LNHDA and CDR2 SQIVND (reference sequence). CDR3 length: 15 amino acids. CDR3 in amino acids: CASRTSTGAFYGYTF. The CDR3 coding sequence is TGTGCCAGTAGAACTTCGACAGGGGCGTTCTATGGCTACACCTTC.

The chain is built from TRBV5-1 and TRBJ1-6; 8 nucleotides align to TRBD1. V lost 4 bases to trimming and J lost 10 bases; unmatched junction nucleotides: 10. CDR3 length equals 15 residues. CDR1 and CDR2 from the germline V gene are SGHRS and YFSETQ. The CDR3 nucleotides read TGCGCCAGCAGCGAAGGACAGGGCGTTATGTCACCCCTCCACTTT. Its translation: CASSEGQGVMSPLHF.

The V and J genes are TRBV15 and TRBJ2-1, with 10 bases identical to TRBD2. The V gene end was trimmed by 1 base and the J gene end by 8 bases; junction bases not matched to a gene: 8. CDR1 is LNHNV, CDR2 YYDKDF, per germline (reference sequence). This CDR3 has 16 residues. The CDR3 here is CATSRGNSGRSHEQFF. CDR3 coding DNA: TGTGCCACCAGCAGAGGTAATAGCGGGAGGTCCCATGAGCAGTTCTTC.

This clone was seen only a few times. This sequence joins TRBV27 and TRBJ2-3; D may be TRBD2 (6 bases). The CDR3 runs 15 residues. Trimming removed 6 bases from V and 2 bases from J, with 15 bases in between. The V gene's germline CDR1 is MNHEY and CDR2 SMNVEV (reference sequence). The DNA for the CDR3 is TGTGCCAGCAGCCCCGGGCGGGATTACACAGATACGCAGTATTTT. Translated: CASSPGRDYTDTQYF.

The chain couples TRBV9 to TRBJ2-1; unclear D gene. There are 16 residues in the CDR3. The V and J ends lost 4 bases and 2 bases respectively, with 16 bases between them. Germline-derived CDR1 and CDR2 are SGDLS and YYNGEE. The CDR3 here is CASSSQTGWAYNEQFF. CDR3 nucleotide sequence: TGTGCCAGCAGCTCACAGACTGGGTGGGCCTACAATGAGCAGTTCTTC.

The genes are TRBV7-2 and TRBJ2-1; 7 bases match TRBD1. With V trimmed by 5 bases and J by 3 bases, 4 bases remained unmatched. The CDR3 totals 14 residues. CDR1 is SGHTA and CDR2 is FQGNSA in the germline V gene. CDR3 nucleotides: TGTGCCAGCAGCCTGGGACAGAACTACAATGAGCAGTTCTTC. Translation gives CASSLGQNYNEQFF.

This rearrangement joins TRBV7-8 to TRBJ2-2; D is uncertain. The germline V and J ends were trimmed by 0 bases and 6 bases, with 8 bases remaining between them. Germline values: CDR1 SGHVS, CDR2 FQNEAQ. CDR3 length equals 14 residues. In DNA form, the CDR3 reads TGTGCCAGCAGCTTAGCCGGTGGGGCCGGGGAGCTGTTTTTT. Translating gives CASSLAGGAGELFF. Full variable domain (missing parts from reference TRBV7-8 and TRBJ2-2): GAGVSQSPRYKVAKRGQDVALRCDPISGHVSLFWYQQALGQGPEFLTYFQNEAQLDKSGLPSDRFFAERPEGSVSTLKIQRTQQEDSAVYLCASSLAGGAGELFFGEGSRLTVL.

The V gene is TRBV6-4, the J gene TRBJ2-3; the match to TRBD2 covers 12 bases. The germline CDR1 and CDR2 sequences are MRHNA and SNTAGT. V trimming: 6 bases; J trimming: 8 bases; junction bases outside the gene matches: 9. The CDR3 consists of 15 residues. The chain's CDR3 is CASSPSGGAYVTQYF. In DNA, the CDR3 is TGTGCCAGCAGCCCTAGCGGGGGGGCTTATGTTACGCAGTATTTT.

This chain connects TRBV7-9 to TRBJ1-2, with D possibly being TRBD1 (5 bases). The CDR3 is made up of 12 amino acids. Trimming removed 10 bases from V and 10 bases from J, with 19 bases in between. CDR1 SEHNR and CDR2 FQNEAQ come from the germline V gene (reference sequence). CDR3 nucleotides: TGTGCCACCCTCGGGGGGGTGGGATCCTACACCTTC. Its translation is CATLGGVGSYTF.

This chain uses TRBV29-1 with TRBJ2-3; 8 bases agree with TRBD2. Losses at the gene ends were 6 bases for V and 1 base for J; bases not matched to a gene: 3. Germline V gene sequence: CDR1 SQVTM, CDR2 ANQGSEA. The CDR3 consists of 13 residues. The CDR3 reads CSVDSGGTDTQYF. CDR3 sequence (DNA): TGCAGCGTAGATAGCGGGGGCACAGATACGCAGTATTTT.

CDR3 in amino acids: CASSISGYEQFF. The CDR3 bases are TGTGCCAGTAGTATTTCGGGTTATGAGCAGTTCTTC. This chain joins TRBV19 and TRBJ2-1; D is unclear. The CDR3 contains 12 residues. Per germline, CDR1 LNHDA and CDR2 SQIVND (reference sequence). Trimming cost V 3 bases and J 8 bases, with 8 bases left between them.